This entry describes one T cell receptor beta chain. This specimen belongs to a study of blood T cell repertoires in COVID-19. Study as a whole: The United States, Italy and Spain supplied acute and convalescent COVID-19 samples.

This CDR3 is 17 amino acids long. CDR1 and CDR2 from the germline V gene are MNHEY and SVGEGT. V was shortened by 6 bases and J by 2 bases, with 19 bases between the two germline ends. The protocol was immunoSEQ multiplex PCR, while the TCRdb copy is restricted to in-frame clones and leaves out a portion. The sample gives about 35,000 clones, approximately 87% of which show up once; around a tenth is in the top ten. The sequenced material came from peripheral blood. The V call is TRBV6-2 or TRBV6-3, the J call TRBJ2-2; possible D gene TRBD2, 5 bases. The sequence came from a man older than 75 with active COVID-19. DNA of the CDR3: TGTGCCAGCAGCTCATTCGATCCTCGGGGAAACACCGGGGAGCTGTTTTTT. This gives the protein CASSSFDPRGNTGELFF.